The next 5 T cell receptor beta chains were all read from a single sample in a study of T cell responses to AZD1222 COVID-19 vaccine. Assay used: immunoSEQ multiplex PCR; TCRdb lists only in-frame clones, some missing. Here the sample spans nearly 110,000 clones, around 90% being singletons. The material sequenced was peripheral blood, taken 28 days after the second AZD1222 dose. These receptors originate from an adult who received the AZD1222 COVID-19 vaccine.

V usage is TRBV28 and J usage is TRBJ2-7; 10 nucleotides align to TRBD1. Germline CDR1 reads MDHEN; CDR2 reads SYDVKM. Losses at the gene ends were 2 bases for V and 4 bases for J; bases not matched to a gene: 26. The CDR3 totals 22 residues. CDR3 bases: TGTGCCAGCAGTTTACCCGGGACAGGGGCAAGGAACTTAACGAAGGGCCTTTACGAGCAGTACTTC. Translated: CASSLPGTGARNLTKGLYEQYF.

The chain couples TRBV7-3 to TRBJ2-1; TRBD1 matches at 9 bases. V was clipped by 2 bases and J by 5 bases; unmatched bases: 7. The CDR3 spans 16 residues. Germline CDR1 reads SGHTA; CDR2 reads FQGTGA. The CDR3 DNA sequence: TGTGCCAGCAGCTTATCCCGGACAGGGGACCACAATGAGCAGTTCTTC. Protein: CASSLSRTGDHNEQFF.

The chain uses TRBV29-1 and TRBJ1-2; no clear D. CDR3 size: 12 residues. The germline V and J ends were trimmed by 7 bases and 6 bases, with 15 bases remaining between them. CDR1 SQVTM and CDR2 ANQGSEA come from the germline V gene. CDR3: CSATGPSNGYTF. The CDR3 nucleotides are TGCAGCGCCACCGGGCCCTCCAATGGCTACACCTTC.

The V and J genes are TRBV27 and TRBJ1-1; TRBD1 agrees at 7 bases. This CDR3 has 14 residues. CDR1 and CDR2 (germline): MNHEY, SMNVEV (reference sequence). V was clipped by 6 bases and J by 2 bases; unmatched bases: 6. The CDR3 DNA sequence: TGTGCCAGCAGAGAGACAGGGTTTAACACTGAAGCTTTCTTT. It translates to CASRETGFNTEAFF.

V usage is TRBV7-6 and J usage is TRBJ2-5; tentative D call: TRBD2 (5 bases). Germline V gives CDR1 SGHVS, CDR2 FNYEAQ. Trimming shortened V by 5 bases and J by 3 bases, and 16 bases separated the two germline ends. The CDR3 is made up of 15 amino acids. The CDR3 is CASSHGRTFEETQYF. The CDR3 nucleotides are TGTGCCAGCAGCCACGGACGGACTTTCGAAGAGACCCAGTACTTC.